This T cell receptor (beta chain) was identified during a study of CD8 T cells in ankylosing spondylitis. Study-wide results and limits: Matched ankylosing spondylitis synovial fluid reportedly contained a significantly enriched population of disease-linked clones.

TCRdb reprocessed the 5' RACE reads with MiXCR, giving one entry per CDR3 protein. The sample holds about 360,000 distinct CDR3 sequences, 20% to 25% seen once. Germline V gives CDR1 SQVTM, CDR2 ANQGSEA. This CDR3 has 12 residues. Losses at the gene ends were 7 bases for V and 5 bases for J; bases not matched to a gene: 7. As concerns this clonotype: Its specificity is unknown.

The TCR sequence derives from a male donor with ankylosing spondylitis or in good health (not recorded which). V and J are TRBV29-1 and TRBJ2-7; TRBD1 agrees at 8 bases. Sequencing used blood, either unsorted or a sorted T cell fraction (not recorded which). The CDR3 DNA is TGCAGCGCCGACGGACAGGGCGACGAGCAGTACTTC. Protein: CSADGQGDEQYF.